One TCR beta chain is described in this entry. Its antigen is unknown. This CDR3 has 18 residues. V was trimmed by 5 bases and J by 1 base, leaving 21 bases between them. CDR1 and CDR2 from the germline V gene are SEHNR and FQNEAQ (reference sequence). The use of a sample-barcoded 5' primer and a J-beta primer mix characterized a second PCR of roughly 6 to 11 cycles. MiXCR, applied by TCRdb to the 5' RACE reads, yields one record per CDR3 protein. The sample yields roughly 500,000 distinct CDR3 sequences, 25% to 30% seen once. This sample was taken from a study of blood T cells in healthy people across ages. General study points: PBMCs were not sorted, which prevented a conclusive comparison of naive versus antigen-experienced cells.

Isolation of PBMCs gave at least 6 million cells per sample. The origin of this receptor is a woman in her 70s in good health. Sequencing used blood. This rearrangement joins TRBV7-9 to TRBJ1-3; perhaps TRBD1 as D (5 bases). CDR3 residues: CASSPILGRSRSGNTIYF. In nucleotides, the CDR3 is TGTGCCAGCAGCCCAATCCTGGGACGCTCGAGGTCTGGAAACACCATATATTTT.